A selection of T cell receptor beta chains follows, all from one sample in a study of healthy donors' naive CD4 and CD8 T cells. A single record per CDR3 protein comes from TCRdb applying MiXCR to the reads. The sample contains 200,000 or so distinct CDR3 sequences, nearly 75% of which appear only once. Material: naive CD4+ and CD8+ T cells sorted from blood, pooled from several donors. The receptors were sampled from a pool of human donors in good health; the sample pools cells from several healthy donors. CDR3s include the opening cysteine and the closing phenylalanine or tryptophan. Fields, in order: J gene, clone size, D gene, V gene, CDR3 DNA, CDR3 protein. D genes are given only for firm matches. Some rows mark clone size as missing; the rest say once, few, many or name a class of expanded clone.

>TRBJ2-1|NA|TRBD2|TRBV29-1
TGCAGCGTATCAAGGGACTACCGAAACAATGAGCAGTTCTTC
CSVSRDYRNNEQFF
>TRBJ2-1|NA|NA|TRBV29-1
TGCAGCGTGGAAACGGGACGATACAATGAGCAGTTCTTC
CSVETGRYNEQFF
>TRBJ2-7|NA|NA|TRBV6-2/TRBV6-3
TGTGCCAGCAGCCGGACACTCTACGAGCAGTACTTC
CASSRTLYEQYF
>TRBJ1-2|NA|NA|TRBV29-1
TGCAGCGTTGAAGATGGGTCCCTAGCTAACTATGGCTACACCTTC
CSVEDGSLANYGYTF
>TRBJ2-1|NA|TRBD2|TRBV19
TGTGCCAGTACGGAACTAGCGGGAGCGGGTGAGCAGTTCTTC
CASTELAGAGEQFF
>TRBJ2-6|NA|NA|TRBV20-1
TGCAGTGCTAGAGACGGCTCTGGGGCCAACGTCCTGACTTTC
CSARDGSGANVLTF
>TRBJ2-1|NA|TRBD2|TRBV20-1
TGCAGTGCTAGAGATAGGACTAGCGGAGGCTCCTACAATGAGCAGTTCTTC
CSARDRTSGGSYNEQFF
>TRBJ2-1|few|TRBD2|TRBV19
TGTGCCAGTAGTATTATGAAAGCGGGAGTCTCCCATGAGCAGTTCTTC
CASSIMKAGVSHEQFF
>TRBJ2-5|once|TRBD2|TRBV6-1
TGTGCCAGCAGTCTCCGGACTAGCGGGGTACAAGAGACCCAGTACTTC
CASSLRTSGVQETQYF
>TRBJ2-7|NA|NA|TRBV15
TGTGCCACCAGCAGAGATGTGACGGGAGCCTACGAGCAGTACTTC
CATSRDVTGAYEQYF
>TRBJ1-1|NA|NA|TRBV6-6
TGTGCCAGCAGTCTACAGGTTAACACTGAAGCTTTCTTT
CASSLQVNTEAFF
>TRBJ1-2|NA|NA|TRBV29-1
TGCAGCGTTGATCGGGCCTATGGCTACACCTTC
CSVDRAYGYTF
>TRBJ2-6|few|NA|TRBV10-3
TGTGCCATCAGTGAGTCTGACGGGACATGGTCCTCTGGGGCCAACGTCCTGACTTTC
CAISESDGTWSSGANVLTF
>TRBJ1-1|NA|NA|TRBV7-8
TGTGCCAGCAGCTTAGCAGACACCTTGAACACTGAAGCTTTCTTT
CASSLADTLNTEAFF
>TRBJ1-5|few|NA|TRBV20-1
TGCAGTGCTGCCAATCTGCGGGGACCCCAGCATTTT
CSAANLRGPQHF
>TRBJ2-7|NA|NA|TRBV28
TGTGCCAGCAGTAGAGGTCCCAGCGGTTACGAGCAGTACTTC
CASSRGPSGYEQYF
>TRBJ2-5|NA|NA|TRBV12-3/TRBV12-4
TGTGCCAGCACCGACAGGAGCGGAGAGACCCAGTACTTC
CASTDRSGETQYF
>TRBJ2-3|NA|NA|TRBV20-1
TGCAGTGCTAGGACGCAGTCGGTTCTAGGCCTAGATGGTGCAGATACGCAGTATTTT
CSARTQSVLGLDGADTQYF
>TRBJ2-3|NA|NA|TRBV29-1
TGCAGCGTTGAGGTCTTGGATACGCAGTATTTT
CSVEVLDTQYF
>TRBJ2-1|NA|TRBD1|TRBV6-5
TGTGCCACCCGGGACAGGGACAATGAGCAGTTCTTC
CATRDRDNEQFF
>TRBJ2-3|NA|NA|TRBV30
TGTGCCTGGAGTGAGGTAGATACGCAGTATTTT
CAWSEVDTQYF
>TRBJ2-1|once|TRBD2|TRBV7-9
TGTGCCAGCAGCTCTCGGTTACTAGCGGGTGACAATGAGCAGTTCTTC
CASSSRLLAGDNEQFF
>TRBJ1-2|NA|NA|TRBV19
TGTGCCAGTTTTCGTGCCAGCCCCTATGGCTACACCTTC
CASFRASPYGYTF
>TRBJ2-5|NA|NA|TRBV4-2
TGTGCCAGCAGCCAAGGGGCGGGATCCCCCGAGACCCAGTACTTC
CASSQGAGSPETQYF
>TRBJ1-1|NA|TRBD1|TRBV6-4
TGTGCCAGCAGATCCGGGACAGGGGCCGAAGCTTTCTTT
CASRSGTGAEAFF
>TRBJ2-5|NA|TRBD2|TRBV5-4
TGTGCCAGCAGCTTGAGCGGGAGGAATACAGAGACCCAGTACTTC
CASSLSGRNTETQYF
>TRBJ1-5|NA|NA|TRBV27
TGTGCCAGCAGTGCCCCAGGGTTCAATCAGCCCCAGCATTTT
CASSAPGFNQPQHF
>TRBJ2-2|NA|TRBD1|TRBV19
TGTGCCAGTAGTATACAAGGGGGCCTTGGCGGGGAGCTGTTTTTT
CASSIQGGLGGELFF
>TRBJ2-2|NA|NA|TRBV7-9
TGTGCCAGCATCAGGACCGGGGAGCTGTTTTTT
CASIRTGELFF
>TRBJ2-1|NA|NA|TRBV18
TGTGCCAGCTCACCACCCCCAGGTAGCTCCTACAATGAGCAGTTCTTC
CASSPPPGSSYNEQFF
>TRBJ2-7|once|TRBD2|TRBV6-2/TRBV6-3
TGTGCCAGCAGCCGCGGGACTAGCGGGAACTACGAGCAGTACTTC
CASSRGTSGNYEQYF
>TRBJ2-1|NA|NA|TRBV5-1
TGCGCCAGCAGTTCGGGTCGGCTTGAGCAGTTCTTC
CASSSGRLEQFF
>TRBJ2-7|NA|NA|TRBV15
TGTGTCACCAGCTTACTTGGCGGCGACGAGCAGTACTTC
CVTSLLGGDEQYF
>TRBJ2-3|NA|NA|TRBV27
TGTGCCGTGAGGGGAGGCAGATACACAGATACGCAGTATTTT
CAVRGGRYTDTQYF
>TRBJ1-6|NA|NA|TRBV19
TGTGCCAGTAGCCTCGACAGGTCACGCTCACCCCTCCACTTT
CASSLDRSRSPLHF
>TRBJ2-7|NA|NA|TRBV19
TGTGCCAGTAGTGACAGTGATTTCTACGAGCAGTACTTC
CASSDSDFYEQYF
>TRBJ1-2|NA|NA|TRBV28
TGTGCCAGCAGTTTACCTGACAGCTTTCTTGGCTACACCTTC
CASSLPDSFLGYTF
>TRBJ1-1|NA|TRBD1|TRBV6-6
TGTGCCAGCAGTTACTCGACAGGGGAACCTACAAGAGAAGCTTTCTTT
CASSYSTGEPTREAFF
>TRBJ1-1|once|NA|TRBV6-5
TGTGCCAGCAGTTCACCCAGGGTGGAGGCCACTGAAGCTTTCTTT
CASSSPRVEATEAFF
>TRBJ1-5|NA|TRBD1|TRBV6-5
TGTGCCAGCAGTGCCCAACCAGGGGGCGGCAATCAGCCCCAGCATTTT
CASSAQPGGGNQPQHF
>TRBJ1-1|NA|TRBD1|TRBV6-5
TGTGCCACCACCACAGGGGAGGAAGCTTTCTTT
CATTTGEEAFF
>TRBJ2-2|few|NA|TRBV5-4
TGTGCCAGCAGCCATTTTGAGCGGTCCGGGGAGCTGTTTTTT
CASSHFERSGELFF
>TRBJ2-5|NA|NA|TRBV10-3
TGTGCCATCAGGCCGACGGGTCGGGAGACCCAGTACTTC
CAIRPTGRETQYF